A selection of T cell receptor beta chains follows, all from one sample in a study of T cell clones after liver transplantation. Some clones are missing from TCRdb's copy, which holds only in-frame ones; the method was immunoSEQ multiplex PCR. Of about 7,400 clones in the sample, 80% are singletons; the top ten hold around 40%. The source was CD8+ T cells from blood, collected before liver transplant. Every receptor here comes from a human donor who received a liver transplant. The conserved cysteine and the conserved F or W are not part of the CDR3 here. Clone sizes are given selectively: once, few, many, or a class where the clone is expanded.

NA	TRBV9	ASSDKRGNTGELF
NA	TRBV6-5	ASWTPTDTQY
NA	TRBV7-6	ASSHSGILMEGNTEAF
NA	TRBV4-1	ASSQEGTGAAQEAF
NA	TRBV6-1	ASSEGQGGSDTQY
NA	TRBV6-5	ASSLAGGNNEQF
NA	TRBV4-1	ASSFQGAYTEAF
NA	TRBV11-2	ASSLTGDYEQY
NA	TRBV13	ASSLGPGTDQPQH
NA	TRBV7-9	ASSLAPRGRPYNEQF
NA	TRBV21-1	ASSSEETTGTSNQPQH
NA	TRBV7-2	ASSFGVYEQY
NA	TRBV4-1	ASSRRGAFTDTQY
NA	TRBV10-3	AIGEPGQGYEQY
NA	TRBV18	ASSPTGGGNNEQF
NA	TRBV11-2	ASSLAQGDKLF
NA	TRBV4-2	ASSEEIQGNQPQH
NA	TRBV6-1	ASSPGYEAF
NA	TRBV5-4	ASPVSGPGANVLT
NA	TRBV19	ASRSGTGVYSNQPQH
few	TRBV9	ASSPRDSYEQY
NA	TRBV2	ASSPRGLSYEQY
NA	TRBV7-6	ASSQGLAGGGVQF
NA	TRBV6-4	ASSNSSDTGELF
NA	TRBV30	AWSGTGDSPLH
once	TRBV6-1	ASSGQENTEAF
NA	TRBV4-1	ASSQGDGGHQPQH
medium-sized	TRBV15	ATADGTGGRSF
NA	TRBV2	ASTQGLVTGELF
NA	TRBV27	ASSLRGNSYEQY
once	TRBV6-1	ASSDRGTWTEAF
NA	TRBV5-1	ASSEGYSYEQY
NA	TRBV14	ASSQFPLAGDEQF
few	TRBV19	ASSSLATNTGELF
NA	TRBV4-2	ASSQEEEYEQY
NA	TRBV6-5	ASGDRNSYNSPLH
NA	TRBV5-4	ASSASGSNQPQH
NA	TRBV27	ASSSGQHTGELF
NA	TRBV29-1	SVVLWDRNVGAKNIQY
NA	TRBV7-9	ASSSKDRDRYGAEQF
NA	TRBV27	ASSLGGLNSPLH
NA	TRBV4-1	ASSQESGGADTQY
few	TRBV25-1	ASSEWGETQY
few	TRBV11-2	ASSLGTSGYEQY
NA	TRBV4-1	ASSHGGTGNQPQH
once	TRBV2	ASIVRDRGYEQY
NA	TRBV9	ASSVEQEDEQY
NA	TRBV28	ASSFLAGGPTDTQY
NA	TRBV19	ASTTTTVDTQY
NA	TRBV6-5	ASRDDREEFGEQY
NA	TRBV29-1	SESGQPWGNYEQY
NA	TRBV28	ASSDGTGLYEQY
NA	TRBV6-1	ASSRLTGANVLT
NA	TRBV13	ASSYRDRGTDTQY
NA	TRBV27	ASSFQGMNTEAF